The 19 T cell receptor beta chains reported below all come from one sample, sequenced in a study of monozygotic twins with inflammatory bowel disease. From its re-call of the 5' RACE reads, TCRdb lists each CDR3 protein once, without DNA. The sample shows roughly 100,000 distinct CDR3 sequences, and approximately 1.8% sits with its ten largest clones. Sequences were obtained from blood. The receptors derive from a human donor with ulcerative colitis or Crohn's disease, or a healthy co-twin of an affected twin (not recorded which).

V gene TRBV28 combines with J gene TRBJ2-4; TCRdb names TRBD2, which stays unverified in the absence of DNA. The germline V gene encodes CDR1 MDHEN and CDR2 SYDVKM. The CDR3 is made up of 14 amino acids. CDR3 region: CASTSPQAKNIQYF.

The chain employs TRBV12-3 or TRBV12-4 and TRBJ2-1; lacking DNA, the TRBD2 call made by TCRdb goes unchecked. This CDR3 comprises 14 residues. CDR3: CASNPSGGASEQFF.

This chain connects TRBV7-7 to TRBJ2-7. This CDR3 has 13 residues. The germline gives CDR1 SSHAT, CDR2 FNYEAQ (reference sequence). The chain's CDR3 is CASSLEMSYEQYF.

The chain recombines TRBV28 with TRBJ2-3; no DNA is available, so the TRBD2 call from TCRdb remains unchecked. The CDR3 runs to 17 residues. Germline V gives CDR1 MDHEN, CDR2 SYDVKM. The CDR3 region is CASSLNTGLAGADTQYF.

The chain couples TRBV29-1 to TRBJ1-1. The germline V gene encodes CDR1 SQVTM and CDR2 ANQGSEA. The CDR3 length is 14 residues. This chain's CDR3 is CSVEGLRANTEAFF.

The CDR3 sequence is CASSAGTGLSDTF. This rearrangement joins TRBV9 to TRBJ1-2; there is no DNA to check the TCRdb D call of TRBD1. Germline V gene lookup returns CDR1 SGDLS and CDR2 YYNGEE. The CDR3 totals 13 residues.

This rearrangement joins TRBV18 to TRBJ2-7. Per germline, CDR1 KGHSH and CDR2 LQKENI. This CDR3 has 13 amino acids. This chain's CDR3 is CASSPPGTYEQYF.

The chain has TRBV20-1 and TRBJ2-3; the D gene TCRdb calls, TRBD2, cannot be checked with no DNA. Germline loops: CDR1 DFQATT, CDR2 SNEGSKA (reference sequence). This CDR3 has 14 amino acids. The CDR3 loop is CSAWTSGRTDTQYF.

The genes are TRBV20-1 and TRBJ1-5. Germline loops: CDR1 DFQATT, CDR2 SNEGSKA (reference sequence). The CDR3 covers 15 residues. The chain's CDR3 is CSARDRGRRNQPQHF.

V usage is TRBV18 and J usage is TRBJ1-1; absent DNA, TCRdb's TRBD1 call cannot be checked. Germline assignment: CDR1 KGHSH and CDR2 LQKENI. There are 15 residues in the CDR3. This chain's CDR3 is CATTGQGVMNTEAFF.

V usage is TRBV7-2 and J usage is TRBJ2-4; TCRdb outputs TRBD1, but without DNA this stays unchecked. The germline gives CDR1 SGHTA, CDR2 FQGNSA. CDR3 length: 14 amino acids. The CDR3 protein is CASSLSRTKNIQYF.

The chain has TRBV29-1 and TRBJ2-2; TCRdb's D gene call, TRBD2, goes unchecked for lack of DNA. This CDR3 spans 15 amino acids. Germline V CDR1 and CDR2: SQVTM, ANQGSEA. CDR3 in amino acids: CSVAGGLRVGGELFF.

The chain carries TRBV7-9 and TRBJ2-2; TCRdb's D call of TRBD2 is untestable without DNA. The CDR3 spans 15 residues. CDR1 and CDR2 from the germline V gene are SEHNR and FQNEAQ (reference sequence). CDR3: CASRMTSGYTGELFF.

The chain uses TRBV29-1 and TRBJ2-3; the TCRdb D gene call, TRBD2, has no DNA to confirm it. The CDR3 totals 14 residues. Germline values: CDR1 SQVTM, CDR2 ANQGSEA. CDR3: CSVVSLAGGYTQYF.

V usage is TRBV28 and J usage is TRBJ1-1; TCRdb names TRBD1, which stays unverified in the absence of DNA. Germline V lookup: CDR1 MDHEN, CDR2 SYDVKM. The CDR3 loop spans 16 amino acids. The CDR3 loop is CASSSGTGYPNTEAFF.

The chain employs TRBV12-3 or TRBV12-4 and TRBJ2-7; the TCRdb call, TRBD2, lacks DNA for checking. This CDR3 has 17 amino acids. This CDR3 is CASSSGTSGSWAYEQYF.

The V gene is TRBV18, the J gene TRBJ2-4. This CDR3 is 14 amino acids long. Germline assignment: CDR1 KGHSH and CDR2 LQKENI. The CDR3 is CASSPPDNKNIQYF. Complete variable domain (other parts from reference TRBV18 and TRBJ2-4): NAGVMQNPRHLVRRRGQEARLRCSPMKGHSHVYWYRQLPEEGLKFMVYLQKENIIDESGMPKERFSAEFPKEGPSILRIQQVVRGDSAAYFCASSPPDNKNIQYFGAGTRLSVL.

The gene calls are TRBV20-1 and TRBJ2-5; lacking DNA, the TRBD1 call made by TCRdb goes unchecked. The CDR3 is 12 residues long. Germline values: CDR1 DFQATT, CDR2 SNEGSKA (reference sequence). CDR3 loop: CSASRGKETQCF.

The J gene is TRBJ1-4, the V gene TRBV29-1. The CDR3 contains 11 residues. Looked up from germline, CDR1 is SQVTM and CDR2 is ANQGSEA. CDR3 residues: CSVRASEKLFF.